The TCR beta chain under discussion was sequenced for a study of human T cells and chemical hapten exposure. With 6 bases clipped from V and 4 bases from J, the junction kept 13 bases outside the gene matches. CDR3 length: 16 residues. TCRdb re-derived calls from the RACE reads in MiXCR, one entry per CDR3 protein. The sample records 380,000 or so distinct CDR3 sequences, around 5% being singletons. This sample's time point: pre-sensitization, week 0. The treatment: therapeutic diphenylcyclopropenone sensitization with weekly scalp DPC. The chain employs TRBV12-3 or TRBV12-4 and TRBJ2-3; 7 bases line up with TRBD1. The sample consisted of whole blood, taken in connection with sensitization to the hapten diphenylcyclopropenone (DPC). The sequence derives from a woman aged 18 to 35 with alopecia areata. Some clones in this sample may be carry-over from other donors' samples. In nucleotides, the CDR3 is TGTGCCAGCAGGCCGACAGGGTTGGTGCTGGCAGATACGCAGTATTTT. It codes for CASRPTGLVLADTQYF.